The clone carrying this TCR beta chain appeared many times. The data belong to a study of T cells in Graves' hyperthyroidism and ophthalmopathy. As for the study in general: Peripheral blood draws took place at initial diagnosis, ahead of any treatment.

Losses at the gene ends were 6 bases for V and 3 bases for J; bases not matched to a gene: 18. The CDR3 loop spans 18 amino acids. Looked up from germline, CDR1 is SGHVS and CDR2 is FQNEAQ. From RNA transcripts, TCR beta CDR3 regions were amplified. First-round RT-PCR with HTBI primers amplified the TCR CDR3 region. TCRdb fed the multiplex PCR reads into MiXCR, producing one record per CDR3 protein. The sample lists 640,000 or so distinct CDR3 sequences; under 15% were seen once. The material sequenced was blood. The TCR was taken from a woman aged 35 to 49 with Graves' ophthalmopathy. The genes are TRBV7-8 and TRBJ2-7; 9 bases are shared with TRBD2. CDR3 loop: CASSSFGIAGVANYEQYF. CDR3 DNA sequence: TGTGCCAGCAGTAGTTTCGGCATAGCGGGAGTTGCTAACTACGAGCAGTACTTC.